These T cell receptor beta chains were read from a single sample in a study of T cell changes during pregnancy in multiple sclerosis. TCRdb keeps only in-frame clones here, not all; method: immunoSEQ multiplex PCR. Among roughly 56,000 clones, roughly 87% were seen once, and the ten largest hold approximately 1.7%. This sample comprised peripheral blood, obtained in the first trimester of pregnancy. These receptors originate from a female donor with multiple sclerosis, enrolled in a pregnancy study. CDR3s include the opening cysteine and the closing phenylalanine or tryptophan. Clone size is shown for a subset of rows, as once, few, many or a class of expanded clone.

>TRBJ1-1|-|TRBV28
CASSLTWGDTEAFF
>TRBJ1-2|-|TRBV9
CASSGYYTADNYGYTF
>TRBJ1-3|-|TRBV7-9
CASSPIPAEGANTIYF
>TRBJ2-1|-|TRBV19
CASSIPETGGVEQFF
>TRBJ1-1|-|TRBV7-9
CASSTTGGAVEAFF
>TRBJ2-5|once|TRBV28
CASSSGGQAKETQYF
>TRBJ1-2|-|TRBV11-2
CASSLVTSGNFLYGYTF
>TRBJ2-2|-|TRBV18
CASSLNSPRNTGELFF
>TRBJ1-5|few|TRBV6-1
CASSPREENQPQHF
>TRBJ2-3|-|TRBV5-1
CASSFGESTDTQYF
>TRBJ1-2|-|TRBV18
CASSLGRGGYTF
>TRBJ2-7|-|TRBV5-5
CASSFGAGVPYEQYF
>TRBJ2-3|-|TRBV28
CASSSRAGARTDTQYF
>TRBJ2-4|-|TRBV14
CASSQAGAGAYIQYF
>TRBJ1-4|-|TRBV7-6
CASSLEVRNNEKLFF
>TRBJ1-1|-|TRBV18
CASSVTPGTANTEAFF
>TRBJ2-1|-|TRBV6-6
CASSYGQGHNEQFF
>TRBJ2-5|-|TRBV6-5
CASRLMESTETQYF
>TRBJ1-4|-|TRBV7-9
CASSDPMGQGVEEKLFF
>TRBJ1-4|-|TRBV6-5
CASSLGTGSEKLFF
>TRBJ2-7|-|TRBV5-1
CASSLDGGFEQYF
>TRBJ2-7|-|TRBV28
CASRPSGSTYEQYF
>TRBJ2-7|-|TRBV5-1
CASSHGTVDLSYEQYF
>TRBJ2-2|-|TRBV6-4
CASSDSQGEHGELFF
>TRBJ1-5|-|TRBV27
CASKYRDRVNQPQHF
>TRBJ2-1|-|TRBV7-3
CASSLRGLVTYNEQFF
>TRBJ2-5|-|TRBV9
CASSAGLAGGGETQYF
>TRBJ1-5|once|TRBV5-1
CASSLTVNQPQHF
>TRBJ2-1|-|TRBV7-7
CASSLGRGWDEQFF
>TRBJ1-1|-|TRBV27
CASSSTPWTGTEAFF